The clone carrying this TCR beta chain has more than one count but fewer than ten. What it binds is not known. The data belong to a study of cytomegalovirus exposure and HLA in healthy donors. On the study more broadly: Earlier work reported 90 million to 120 million unique TCR beta sequences from 180 million or so T cells. Study-wide results and limits: Trimming of TCR beta V- and J-genes showed a link, identified in a later analysis, to a missense DCLRE1C variant.

60 Vbeta and 13 Jbeta primers were used in PCR. Sequencing was performed with immunoSEQ multiplex PCR; in TCRdb, only in-frame clones are kept and a portion is missing. Of 150,000 to 200,000 clones listed, roughly 80% are singletons. V was clipped by 3 bases and J by 4 bases; unmatched bases: 9. The length of the CDR3 is 17 residues. From germline, CDR1 is KGHSH and CDR2 LQKENI. This chain joins TRBV18 and TRBJ1-4; 9 nucleotides line up with TRBD1. Material: PBMCs. This clonotype originated in a female donor in good health and CMV-seronegative. DNA of the CDR3: TGTGCCAGCTCACCGCGTCTACCGGGACAGGGTAATGAAAAACTGTTTTTT. Amino acid sequence: CASSPRLPGQGNEKLFF.